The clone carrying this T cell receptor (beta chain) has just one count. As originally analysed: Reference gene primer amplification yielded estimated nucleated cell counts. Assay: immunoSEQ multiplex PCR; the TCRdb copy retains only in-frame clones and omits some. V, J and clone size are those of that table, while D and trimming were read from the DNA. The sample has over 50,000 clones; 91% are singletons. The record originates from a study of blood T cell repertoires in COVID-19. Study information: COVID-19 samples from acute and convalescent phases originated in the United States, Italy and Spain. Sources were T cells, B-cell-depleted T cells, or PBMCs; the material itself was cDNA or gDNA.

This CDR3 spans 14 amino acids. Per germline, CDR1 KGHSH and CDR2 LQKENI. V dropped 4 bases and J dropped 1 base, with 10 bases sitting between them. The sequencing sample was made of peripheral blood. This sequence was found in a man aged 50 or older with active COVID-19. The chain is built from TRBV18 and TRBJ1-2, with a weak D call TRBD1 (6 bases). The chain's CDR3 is CASSLQGLNYGYTF. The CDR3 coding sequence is TGTGCCAGCTCACTACAGGGCCTTAACTATGGCTACACCTTC.